Presented here are 20 T cell receptor beta chains from one specimen sequenced in a study of T cell clones after liver transplantation. Assay: immunoSEQ multiplex PCR; the TCRdb copy retains only in-frame clones and omits some. The profile shows about 71,000 clones, roughly 80% of them singletons. Here the sequenced sample was CD4+ T cells from blood, taken 12 months after liver transplant. The receptors shown here come from a human patient who received a liver transplant. Some T cells may be the graft donor's.

This rearrangement joins TRBV19 to TRBJ1-5, with unresolved D. Trimming left V 3 bases short and J 7 bases short, with 16 bases between. This CDR3 has 15 residues. Germline CDR1 reads LNHDA; CDR2 reads SQIVND (reference sequence). The CDR3 reads CASSMSTGVRQPQHF. The CDR3 bases are TGTGCCAGTAGTATGTCAACCGGGGTTAGACAGCCCCAGCATTTT.

This chain uses TRBV27 with TRBJ2-3; weak D call: TRBD2 (6 bases). V shed 0 bases and J shed 5 bases, with 6 bases lying between them. CDR3 size: 13 residues. The germline CDR1 and CDR2 sequences are MNHEY and SMNVEV (reference sequence). In DNA, the CDR3 is TGTGCCAGCAGTTTATCGGGGGGAGATACGCAGTATTTT. Amino acid sequence: CASSLSGGDTQYF.

V usage is TRBV9 and J usage is TRBJ2-2, with D possibly matching TRBD1 (5 bases). Germline V gives CDR1 SGDLS, CDR2 YYNGEE. There are 15 residues in the CDR3. The germline V and J ends were trimmed by 0 bases and 2 bases, with 8 bases remaining between them. CDR3 DNA sequence: TGTGCCAGCAGCGTAGGACAGATCAACACCGGGGAGCTGTTTTTT. Protein sequence: CASSVGQINTGELFF.

This chain connects TRBV6-1 to TRBJ1-3; D is undetermined. Germline V lookup: CDR1 MNHNS, CDR2 SASEGT. Trimming cost V 3 bases and J 0 bases, with 21 bases left between them. This CDR3 has 19 amino acids. The CDR3 DNA is TGTGCCAGCAGTGATCTGGAATGGCGATACCGTTTCTCTGGAAACACCATATATTTT. The encoded protein is CASSDLEWRYRFSGNTIYF.

V is TRBV28 and J is TRBJ2-2; TRBD2 aligns across 12 bases. The CDR3 has 18 residues. Per the germline V gene, CDR1 is MDHEN and CDR2 is SYDVKM. Germline trimming cut 3 bases from V and 6 bases from J; bases unmatched to any gene: 11. The CDR3 reads CASSFFPSGRAIAGELFF. In nucleotides, the CDR3 is TGTGCCAGCAGTTTTTTTCCTAGCGGGAGGGCCATCGCCGGGGAGCTGTTTTTT.

This clone was observed a handful of times. V is TRBV7-9 and J is TRBJ1-2; D is undetermined. Germline CDR1 SEHNR, CDR2 FQNEAQ (reference sequence). Trimming pared 3 bases from V and 3 bases from J, leaving 11 bases between. The CDR3 consists of 14 residues. The CDR3: CASSFTSVDYGYTF. Here the CDR3 DNA reads TGTGCCAGCAGCTTCACGTCCGTGGACTATGGCTACACCTTC.

The chain joins TRBV18 to TRBJ2-5; possible D gene TRBD2, 6 bases. CDR3 size: 14 residues. The germline V gene encodes CDR1 KGHSH and CDR2 LQKENI. Trimming shortened V by 6 bases and J by 4 bases, and 15 bases separated the two germline ends. CDR3 coding DNA: TGTGCCAGCTCTGCCTCGGGGGTCGGAGAGACCCAGTACTTC. Residues: CASSASGVGETQYF.

The CDR3 sequence is CASSMGLTDTQYF. CDR3 coding DNA: TGTGCCAGCAGCATGGGACTCACAGATACGCAGTATTTT. This sequence joins TRBV7-2 and TRBJ2-3; D might be TRBD2 (6 bases). CDR3 size: 13 residues. The germline V gene encodes CDR1 SGHTA and CDR2 FQGNSA. Trimming left V 5 bases short and J 2 bases short, with 8 bases between.

The V and J genes are TRBV4-3 and TRBJ1-2; D not resolved. Germline assignment: CDR1 LGHNA and CDR2 YSLEER. V was cut by 3 bases and J by 1 base, with 9 bases left in between. The CDR3 is made up of 14 amino acids. The CDR3 here is CASSHRGFNYGYTF. The CDR3 coding sequence is TGCGCCAGCAGCCACAGAGGGTTTAACTATGGCTACACCTTC.

The CDR3 bases are TGTGCCAGTTCTCGGACTCGACGGGACATTCAGTACTTC. Its translation is CASSRTRRDIQYF. The J gene is TRBJ2-4, the V gene TRBV6-5, with TRBD2 as a possible D gene (5 bases). CDR3 length equals 13 residues. Per the germline V gene, CDR1 is MNHEY and CDR2 is SVGAGI. V lost 9 bases to trimming and J lost 8 bases, with 17 bases between them.

V is TRBV2 and J is TRBJ2-7; the match to TRBD1 covers 10 bases. CDR1 and CDR2 from the germline V gene are SNHLY and FYNNEI. The CDR3 is 14 amino acids. J lost 3 bases, V lost 7 bases, and 6 bases had no gene match. CDR3 amino acids: CASKFGQGVYEQYF. The CDR3, as DNA: TGTGCCAGCAAATTCGGACAGGGGGTCTACGAGCAGTACTTC.

This clone was recorded a few times. J is TRBJ2-1 and V is TRBV20-1; D is undetermined. CDR3 length equals 11 residues. Trimming left V 7 bases short and J 5 bases short, with 9 bases between. The germline gives CDR1 DFQATT, CDR2 SNEGSKA (reference sequence). CDR3 DNA sequence: TGCAGTGGGTTAAGGAACAATGAGCAGTTCTTC. Its translation is CSGLRNNEQFF.

This chain joins TRBV4-1 and TRBJ2-7, with 8 bases that match TRBD1. The CDR3 loop spans 15 amino acids. CDR1 MGHRA and CDR2 YSYEKL come from the germline V gene. V lost 3 bases and J lost 6; bases outside the gene matches: 10. CDR3: CASSHQGSRGREQYF. For the CDR3, the DNA is TGCGCCAGCAGCCACCAAGGATCCAGGGGGCGCGAGCAGTACTTC.

V and J are TRBV28 and TRBJ1-5, with 7 bases that match TRBD1. The CDR3 is 16 amino acids. The ends lost 6 bases at V and 1 base at J; junction bases unmatched: 9. Germline values: CDR1 MDHEN, CDR2 SYDVKM. The CDR3 nucleotides read TGTGCCAGCAGCCCCTGGACAGGTCAAAGCAATCAGCCCCAGCATTTT. Protein product: CASSPWTGQSNQPQHF.

This clone has a handful of counts. The chain is built from TRBV18 and TRBJ1-5; D is unresolved. Per the germline V gene, CDR1 is KGHSH and CDR2 is LQKENI. The ends were cut back, 1 base at V and 2 bases at J, with 12 bases in the middle. CDR3 length: 16 residues. CDR3 protein: CASSPRVGNGNQPQHF. DNA of the CDR3: TGTGCCAGCTCACCACGAGTGGGGAATGGCAATCAGCCCCAGCATTTT.

The CDR3 sequence: CASSYSNPVYNEQFF. The CDR3 region has the DNA TGTGCCAGCAGTTACTCGAACCCGGTCTACAATGAGCAGTTCTTC. The rearrangement joins TRBV6-6 to TRBJ2-1; D remains ambiguous. Per the germline V gene, CDR1 is MNHNY and CDR2 is SVGAGI (reference sequence). CDR3 length: 15 amino acids. Trimming shortened V by 0 bases and J by 3 bases, and 9 bases separated the two germline ends.

This clone appeared a single time. The chain uses TRBV5-1 and TRBJ2-5; D uncertain. Germline V lookup: CDR1 SGHRS, CDR2 YFSETQ. The CDR3 covers 13 residues. V lost 0 bases, J lost 5 bases, and 8 bases lay in between. CDR3 sequence: CASSLAPLETQYF. The CDR3 region has the DNA TGCGCCAGCAGCTTGGCCCCGCTGGAGACCCAGTACTTC. The variable domain in full, completed from reference TRBV5-1 and TRBJ2-5, reads KAGVTQTPRYLIKTRGQQVTLSCSPISGHRSVSWYQQTPGQGLQFLFEYFSETQRNKGNFPGRFSGRQFSNSRSEMNVSTLELGDSALYLCASSLAPLETQYFGPGTRLLVL.

The sample holds a few counts of this clone. V and J are TRBV9 and TRBJ1-5, with 8 bases aligning to TRBD1. Germline lookup yields CDR1 SGDLS and CDR2 YYNGEE. The V segment lost 4 bases and the J segment 6 bases; nucleotides outside the gene matches: 9. CDR3 length equals 15 residues. The DNA of the CDR3 is TGTGCCAGCAGCCCTGGACAGGGACCAAGTCAGCCCCAGCATTTT. Amino acid sequence: CASSPGQGPSQPQHF.

The rearrangement links TRBV28 to TRBJ1-2; D remains ambiguous. V was trimmed by 4 bases and J by 3 bases, leaving 6 bases between them. The CDR3 extends over 12 amino acids. The germline gives CDR1 MDHEN, CDR2 SYDVKM. CDR3 region: CASSSLDYGYTF. The CDR3 region has the DNA TGTGCCAGCAGTTCCCTGGACTATGGCTACACCTTC.

The chain recombines TRBV4-1 with TRBJ2-6, with 7 bases matching TRBD1. This CDR3 spans 18 amino acids. J lost 1 base, V lost 3 bases, and 9 bases had no gene match. CDR1 and CDR2 (germline): MGHRA, YSYEKL. In nucleotides, the CDR3 is TGCGCCAGCAGCCAGTTCGAACGGACAGGATCTGGGGCCAACGTCCTGACTTTC. Protein product: CASSQFERTGSGANVLTF.